The TCR beta chain described here comes from a study of T cell responses to AZD1222 COVID-19 vaccine. Broader study findings: Unmutated regions of variants are reportedly targeted by nearly half of spike-specific TCRs. With dominance at 160-218 and 743-854, vaccine-associated CD4 TCRs spanned spike.

The protocol was immunoSEQ multiplex PCR, while the TCRdb copy is restricted to in-frame clones and leaves out a portion. This repertoire shows approximately 150,000 clones, nearly 90% found once; its top ten account for under 7%. About this clone: Antigen unknown.

The length of the CDR3 is 16 residues. Germline CDR1 KGHDR, CDR2 SFDVKD. The V gene lost 3 bases and the J gene lost 0 bases, with 11 bases spanning the gap. This chain connects TRBV24-1 to TRBJ2-1; D perhaps matches TRBD1 (6 bases). This sequence was found in an adult who received the MenACWY meningococcal vaccine as a control. This sample comprised peripheral blood, obtained 28 days after the second dose of the MenACWY control vaccine. CDR3 amino acids: CATSDPDSFSYNEQFF. In DNA, the CDR3 is TGTGCCACCAGTGATCCGGACAGCTTCTCCTACAATGAGCAGTTCTTC.